The clone carrying this TCR beta chain turned up a few times. What it binds is unknown. Germline CDR1 and CDR2: SNHLY and FYNNEI. The V and J ends lost 6 bases and 5 bases, in that order; junction bases with no gene match: 8. The CDR3 is 14 residues long. The sample is drawn from a study of PD-1 blockade in classical Hodgkin lymphoma. TCRdb's copy holds only in-frame clones and misses some; the assay was immunoSEQ multiplex PCR. The sample records around 45,000 clones, over 75% being singletons. Indicated time point: cycle 4 day 1 (C4D1), after more than 5 weeks of nivolumab. Relapse after autologous stem cell transplantation occurred in every patient, and brentuximab vedotin exposure varied. The study, taken as a whole, reports: Newly diagnosed patients were said to have less baseline TCR diversity than healthy donors did. Complete responders possessed baseline diversity comparable to newly diagnosed patients. Researchers reported that CD4+ TCR diversity, though not CD8+, rose significantly by C4D1.

This clonotype was sampled from a human donor with classical Hodgkin lymphoma. V is TRBV2 and J is TRBJ1-1; 8 nucleotides align to TRBD1. Sequencing was performed on peripheral blood mononuclear cells (PBMCs), taken before the fourth cycle of nivolumab. The CDR3 nucleotides read TGTGCCAGCAGCACAAGAACAGGGGGGACTGAAGCTTTCTTT. It codes for CASSTRTGGTEAFF.